The text below deals with one T cell receptor (beta chain). Its antigen is still unknown. Per-nucleotide qualities are absent, and no much larger clonotype sits a single base away. TCRbeta CDR3 regions were amplified from genomic DNA using the immunoSEQ Assay, a bias-controlled multiplex PCR. The source study handled its data this way. The number of nucleated cells in each sample was estimated from the amplification of reference gene primers within the assay. To quantify the absolute abundance of each unique TCRbeta CDR3 rearrangement, sequence reads were collapsed and filtered. For each sample, productive Simpson clonality was calculated as the square root of Simpson's diversity index across productive rearrangements. TCRdb retrieved this table from immuneACCESS and kept in-frame rearrangements only. Not all clones are present; in checked studies, unresolved V genes account for under half, and no reason is known for the remainder. The V and J calls and the clone size are those of that table, but D and trimming were determined from the DNA. The sample table holds 220,000 or so clones, of which roughly 80% were seen once. Of the sample, 4.5% to 6% falls within the top ten clones.

Another Seattle source contributed samples from volunteer blood donors who had recovered from COVID-19. The collaborating institutions used their own protocols to collect whole blood in K2EDTA tubes. Collaborator samples were shipped for TCRbeta analysis as frozen whole blood, isolated PBMCs, or DNA extracted from either sample type. The record originates from a study of blood T cell repertoires in COVID-19 (TCRdb year 2020). Regarding the study in general: Samples covering the acute and convalescent phases of COVID-19 were provided by collaborators in the United States, Italy and Spain. The material from the prospective study consisted of cDNA or gDNA derived from T cells, B-cell-depleted T cells, or PBMCs. The dataset comprised deeply sampled blood TCRbeta repertoires from subjects exposed to, actively infected with, or recovered from COVID-19. The repertoires were made available in a free public database intended to serve as a resource for research on the immune response to SARS-CoV-2. The samples were drawn from two sources: the first 160 participants of the ongoing ImmuneRACE study, and 1,000 to 1,500 subjects contributed by 6 global collaborators. The sample metadata nearly always contained a de-identified subject ID, COVID-19 status, age in years and sex. Where HLA class I and class II types were available, the types were taken from metadata supplied by the sample provider, not from assay-based typing.

Broader findings and caveats from the paper: The amount of clinical and demographic metadata varied by source and participant and was provided uncurated.

Sequences KGHSH (CDR1) and LQKENI (CDR2) are obtained from the germline V gene. From its cysteine to its phenylalanine, the CDR3 spans 15 amino acids. The kept DNA is CDR3 alone, 45 bases in frame from the first base. A distance of 9 bases separates the germline ends of V and J, which lose 0 bases and 4 bases respectively. The sequence links TRBV18 to TRBJ1-4; a tentative D match to TRBD1 spans 6 bases. Sample: peripheral blood. This receptor was taken from a woman aged 55 to 70 who had recovered from COVID-19. CDR3 region: CASSPPGQSNEKLFF. The DNA reads TGTGCCAGCTCACCACCAGGACAGAGTAATGAAAAACTGTTTTTT.